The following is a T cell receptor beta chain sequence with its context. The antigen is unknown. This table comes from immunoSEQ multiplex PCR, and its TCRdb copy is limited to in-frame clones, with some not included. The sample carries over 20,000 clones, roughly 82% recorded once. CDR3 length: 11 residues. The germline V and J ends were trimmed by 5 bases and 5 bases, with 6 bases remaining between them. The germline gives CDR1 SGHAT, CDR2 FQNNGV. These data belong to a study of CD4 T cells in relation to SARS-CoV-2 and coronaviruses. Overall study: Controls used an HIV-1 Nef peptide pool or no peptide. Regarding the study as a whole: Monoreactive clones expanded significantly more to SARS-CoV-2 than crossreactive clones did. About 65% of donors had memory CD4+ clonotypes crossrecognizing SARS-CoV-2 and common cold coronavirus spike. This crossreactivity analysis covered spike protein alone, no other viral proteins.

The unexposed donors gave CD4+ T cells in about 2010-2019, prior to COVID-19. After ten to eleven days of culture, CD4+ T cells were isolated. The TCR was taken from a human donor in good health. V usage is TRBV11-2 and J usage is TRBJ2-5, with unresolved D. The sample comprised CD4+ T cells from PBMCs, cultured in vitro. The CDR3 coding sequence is TGTGCCAGCAGCCCCCGGGAGACCCAGTACTTC. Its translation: CASSPRETQYF.